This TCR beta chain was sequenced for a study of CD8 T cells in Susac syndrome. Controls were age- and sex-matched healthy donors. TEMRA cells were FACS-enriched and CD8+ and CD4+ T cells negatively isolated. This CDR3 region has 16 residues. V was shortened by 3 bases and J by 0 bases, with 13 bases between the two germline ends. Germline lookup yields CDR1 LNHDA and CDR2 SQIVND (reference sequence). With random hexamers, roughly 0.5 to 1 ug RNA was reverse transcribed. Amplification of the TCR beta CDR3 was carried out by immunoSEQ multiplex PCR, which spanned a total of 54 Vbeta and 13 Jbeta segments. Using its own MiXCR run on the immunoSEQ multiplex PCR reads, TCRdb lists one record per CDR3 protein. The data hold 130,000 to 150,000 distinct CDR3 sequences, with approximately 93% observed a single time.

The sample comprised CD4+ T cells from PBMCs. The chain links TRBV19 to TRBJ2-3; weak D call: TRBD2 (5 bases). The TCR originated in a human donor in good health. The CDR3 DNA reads TGTGCCAGTAGTATTCAAGCGGTTGCTAGCACAGATACGCAGTATTTT. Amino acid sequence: CASSIQAVASTDTQYF.